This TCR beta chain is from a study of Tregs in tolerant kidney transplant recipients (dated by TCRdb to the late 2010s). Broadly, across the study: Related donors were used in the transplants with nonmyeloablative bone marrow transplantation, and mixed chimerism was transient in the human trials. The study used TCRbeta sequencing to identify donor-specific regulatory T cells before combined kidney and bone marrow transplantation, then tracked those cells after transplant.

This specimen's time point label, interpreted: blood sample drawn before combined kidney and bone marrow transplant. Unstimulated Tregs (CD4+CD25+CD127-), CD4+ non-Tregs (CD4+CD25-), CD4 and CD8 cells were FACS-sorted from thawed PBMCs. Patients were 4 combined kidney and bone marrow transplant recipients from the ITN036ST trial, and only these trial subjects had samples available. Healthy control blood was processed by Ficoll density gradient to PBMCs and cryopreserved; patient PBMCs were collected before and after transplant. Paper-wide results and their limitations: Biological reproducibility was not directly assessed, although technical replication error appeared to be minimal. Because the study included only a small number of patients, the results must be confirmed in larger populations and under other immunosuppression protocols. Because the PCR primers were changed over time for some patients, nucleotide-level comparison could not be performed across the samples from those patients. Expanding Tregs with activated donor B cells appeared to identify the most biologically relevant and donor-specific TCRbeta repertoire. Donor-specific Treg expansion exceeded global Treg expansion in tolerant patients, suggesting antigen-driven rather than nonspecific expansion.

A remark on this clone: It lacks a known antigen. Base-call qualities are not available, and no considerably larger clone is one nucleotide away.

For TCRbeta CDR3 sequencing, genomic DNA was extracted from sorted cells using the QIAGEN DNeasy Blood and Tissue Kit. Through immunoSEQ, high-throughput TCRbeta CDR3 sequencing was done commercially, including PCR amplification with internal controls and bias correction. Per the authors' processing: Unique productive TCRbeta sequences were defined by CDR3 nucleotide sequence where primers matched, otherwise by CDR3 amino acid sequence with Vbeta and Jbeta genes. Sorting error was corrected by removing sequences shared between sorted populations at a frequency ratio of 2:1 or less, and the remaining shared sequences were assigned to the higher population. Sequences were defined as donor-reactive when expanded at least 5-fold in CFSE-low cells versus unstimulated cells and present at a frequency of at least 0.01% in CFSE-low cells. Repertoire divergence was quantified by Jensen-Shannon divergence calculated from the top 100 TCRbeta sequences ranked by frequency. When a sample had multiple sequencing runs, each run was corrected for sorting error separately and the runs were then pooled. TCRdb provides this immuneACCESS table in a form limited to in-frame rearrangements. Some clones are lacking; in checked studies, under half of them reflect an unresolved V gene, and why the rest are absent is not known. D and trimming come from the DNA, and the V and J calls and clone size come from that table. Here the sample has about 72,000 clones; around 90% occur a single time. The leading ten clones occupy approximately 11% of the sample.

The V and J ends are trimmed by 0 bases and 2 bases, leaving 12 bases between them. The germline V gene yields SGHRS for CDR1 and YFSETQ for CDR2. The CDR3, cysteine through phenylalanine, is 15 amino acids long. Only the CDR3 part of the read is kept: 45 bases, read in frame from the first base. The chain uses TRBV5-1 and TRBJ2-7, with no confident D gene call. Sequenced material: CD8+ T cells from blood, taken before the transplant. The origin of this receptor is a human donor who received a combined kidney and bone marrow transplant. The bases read TGCGCCAGCAGCTTGGGTGGGCGAAACACCTACGAGCAGTACTTC. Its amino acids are CASSLGGRNTYEQYF.